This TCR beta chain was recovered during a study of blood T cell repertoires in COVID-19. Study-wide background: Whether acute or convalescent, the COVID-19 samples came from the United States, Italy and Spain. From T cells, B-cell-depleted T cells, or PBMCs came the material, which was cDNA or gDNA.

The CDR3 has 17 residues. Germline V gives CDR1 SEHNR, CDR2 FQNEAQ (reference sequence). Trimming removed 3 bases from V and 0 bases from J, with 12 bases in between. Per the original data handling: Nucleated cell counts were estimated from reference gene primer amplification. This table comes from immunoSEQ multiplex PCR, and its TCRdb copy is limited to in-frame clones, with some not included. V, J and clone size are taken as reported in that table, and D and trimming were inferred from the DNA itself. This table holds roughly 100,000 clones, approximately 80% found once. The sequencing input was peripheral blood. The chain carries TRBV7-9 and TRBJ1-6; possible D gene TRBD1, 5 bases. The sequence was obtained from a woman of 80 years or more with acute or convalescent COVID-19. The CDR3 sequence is CASSFNRQSSYNSPLHF. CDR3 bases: TGTGCCAGCAGCTTCAACCGACAGAGCTCCTATAATTCACCCCTCCACTTT.